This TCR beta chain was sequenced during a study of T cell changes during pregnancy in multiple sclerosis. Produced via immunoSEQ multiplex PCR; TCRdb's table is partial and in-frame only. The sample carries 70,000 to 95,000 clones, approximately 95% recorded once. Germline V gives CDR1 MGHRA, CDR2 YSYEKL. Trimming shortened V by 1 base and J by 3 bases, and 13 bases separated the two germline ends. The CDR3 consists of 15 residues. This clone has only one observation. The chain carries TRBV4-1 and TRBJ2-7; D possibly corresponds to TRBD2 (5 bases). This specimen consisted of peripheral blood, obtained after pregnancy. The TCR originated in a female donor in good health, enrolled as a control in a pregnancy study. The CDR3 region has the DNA TGCGCCAGCAGCCAAGGAGAGGGAAACTACTACGAGCAGTACTTC. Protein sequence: CASSQGEGNYYEQYF.